These 3 T cell receptor beta chains were sequenced from one sample in a study of blood T cells in healthy people across ages. The second PCR ran about 6 to 12 cycles with a sample-barcoded 5' primer and J-beta primers. TCRdb redid the calling of the 5' RACE reads with MiXCR, one entry per CDR3 protein. Of roughly 1,300,000 distinct CDR3 sequences in the sample, roughly 60% are singletons; the top ten hold about 6.3%. The sample taken for sequencing was blood. The source of these receptors is a man younger than 35 in good health.

The J gene is TRBJ1-1, the V gene TRBV25-1, with no clear D. V dropped 6 bases and J dropped 1 base, with 9 bases sitting between them. CDR1 MGHDK and CDR2 SYGVNS come from the germline V gene. The CDR3 loop spans 13 amino acids. The CDR3 loop reads CASSRGTNTEAFF. As DNA, the CDR3 is TGTGCCAGCAGCCGAGGTACGAACACTGAAGCTTTCTTT.

As for this clonotype: One junction end does not reproduce the germline sequence, and a read error may be involved. The chain has TRBV20-1 and TRBJ2-7, with 7 bases that match TRBD2. This CDR3 has 13 amino acids. Germline-derived CDR1 and CDR2 are DFQATT and SNEGSKA (reference sequence). CDR3 amino acids: CSASGAGSFEQYF. The CDR3 nucleotides read TGCAGTGCTAGTGGAGCGGGGTCCTTCGAGCAGTACTTC.

Comments on this clonotype: The junction departs from the called germline gene at one end, perhaps through a read error. The rearrangement joins TRBV2 to TRBJ2-5, with D unclear. This CDR3 has 14 residues. The germline gives CDR1 SNHLY, CDR2 FYNNEI. The CDR3 spells CACSVQPEQETQYF. DNA of the CDR3: TGTGCCTGCAGTGTACAACCGGAACAAGAGACCCAGTACTTC.